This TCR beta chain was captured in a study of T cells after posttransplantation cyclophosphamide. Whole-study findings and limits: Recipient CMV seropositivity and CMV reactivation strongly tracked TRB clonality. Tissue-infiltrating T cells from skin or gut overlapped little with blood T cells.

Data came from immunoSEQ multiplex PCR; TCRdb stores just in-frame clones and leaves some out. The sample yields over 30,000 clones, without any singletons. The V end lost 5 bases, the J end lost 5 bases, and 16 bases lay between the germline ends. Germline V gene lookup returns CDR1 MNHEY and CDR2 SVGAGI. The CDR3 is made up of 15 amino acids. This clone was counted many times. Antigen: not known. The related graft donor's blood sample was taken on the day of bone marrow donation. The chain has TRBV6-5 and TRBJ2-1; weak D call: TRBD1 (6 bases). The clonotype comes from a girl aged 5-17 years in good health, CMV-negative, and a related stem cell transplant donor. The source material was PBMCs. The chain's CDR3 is CASSTLSRGHNEQFF. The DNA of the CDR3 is TGTGCCAGCAGTACCCTAAGCAGGGGACACAATGAGCAGTTCTTC.